This T cell receptor beta chain was obtained from a study of blood T cell repertoires in COVID-19. Study in general: From T cells, B-cell-depleted T cells, or PBMCs came the material, which was cDNA or gDNA.

The CDR3 spans 14 residues. V shed 8 bases and J shed 2 bases, with 15 bases lying between them. CDR1 and CDR2 (germline): MNHNY, SVGAGI (reference sequence). TCRdb keeps only in-frame clones here, not all; method: immunoSEQ multiplex PCR. This table has more than 75,000 clones, around nine tenths appearing once. This receptor was obtained from an elderly woman with active COVID-19. Material for sequencing was peripheral blood. This sequence joins TRBV6-6 and TRBJ2-5; the D gene is possibly TRBD1 (6 bases). The chain's CDR3 is CASRGGALQETQYF. The CDR3 coding sequence is TGTGCCAGCCGAGGGGGAGCATTACAAGAGACCCAGTACTTC.